The rows below give T cell receptor beta chains drawn from one sample of a study of tumor-infiltrating lymphocytes in primary liver carcinoma. TCRdb reanalysed the multiplex PCR reads using MiXCR and keeps one entry per CDR3 protein. Among under 200,000 distinct CDR3 sequences, around 60% were seen once, and the ten largest hold roughly 7%. The material sequenced was peripheral blood. The receptors here all came from a woman aged 60-75 years with primary liver carcinoma and hepatitis B virus infection. Each CDR3 is given with its conserved first and last residue. A D gene is named only where the DNA matches it firmly. Clone size is stated in some rows and not others, as once, few, many or a class when expanded.

v_call: TRBV29-1
clone_size: -
j_call: TRBJ2-3
d_call: -
cdr3_nt: TGCAGCGTTGAATCATCGGGCAGGGTGGGGGTTAGCACAGATACGCAGTATTTT
cdr3_aa: CSVESSGRVGVSTDTQYF

v_call: TRBV4-2
clone_size: -
j_call: TRBJ1-3
d_call: -
cdr3_nt: TGTGCCAGCAGCCCCACGTCGGGTAGGGACACCATATATTTT
cdr3_aa: CASSPTSGRDTIYF

v_call: TRBV5-4
clone_size: -
j_call: TRBJ1-2
d_call: TRBD1
cdr3_nt: TGTGCCAGCAGAAGGGACAGGGCGCTCTATGGCTACACCTTC
cdr3_aa: CASRRDRALYGYTF

v_call: TRBV7-8
clone_size: many
j_call: TRBJ2-6
d_call: -
cdr3_nt: TGTGCCAGCAGAGCGGGACAATACTCTGGGGCCAACGTCCTGACTTTC
cdr3_aa: CASRAGQYSGANVLTF

v_call: TRBV30
clone_size: -
j_call: TRBJ2-7
d_call: TRBD2
cdr3_nt: TGTGCCTGGAGTGCGCAATTTAGGACTAGCGGGACCGGGCCGGTAGCCTTAGGGTACGAGCAGTACTTC
cdr3_aa: CAWSAQFRTSGTGPVALGYEQYF

v_call: TRBV29-1
clone_size: -
j_call: TRBJ2-1
d_call: -
cdr3_nt: TGCAGCATTGATTCTGGACGAACGGGGGACAACAATGAGCAGTTCTTC
cdr3_aa: CSIDSGRTGDNNEQFF

v_call: TRBV29-1
clone_size: -
j_call: TRBJ2-1
d_call: -
cdr3_nt: TGTAGCGTTGTAGAAGCGGGTGAGCACTTCTTC
cdr3_aa: CSVVEAGEHFF

v_call: TRBV10-3
clone_size: -
j_call: TRBJ2-2
d_call: -
cdr3_nt: TGTGCCACGGGGGACACCGGGGAGCTGTTTTTT
cdr3_aa: CATGDTGELFF

v_call: TRBV11-1
clone_size: few
j_call: TRBJ1-2
d_call: -
cdr3_nt: TGTGCCAGCAGCTACGACGGAACCTATGGCTACACCTTC
cdr3_aa: CASSYDGTYGYTF

v_call: TRBV14
clone_size: many
j_call: TRBJ1-6
d_call: -
cdr3_nt: TGTGCCAGCAGCCCCGGGGAGGACTATAATTCACCCCTCCACTTT
cdr3_aa: CASSPGEDYNSPLHF

v_call: TRBV11-2
clone_size: once
j_call: TRBJ2-1
d_call: -
cdr3_nt: TGTGCCAGCAGCTTAGAAGGATTTTACAATGAGCGGTTCTTC
cdr3_aa: CASSLEGFYNERFF

v_call: TRBV29-1
clone_size: many
j_call: TRBJ2-2
d_call: -
cdr3_nt: TGCAGCGTCCCACTCTCCGGGGAGCTGTTTTTT
cdr3_aa: CSVPLSGELFF

v_call: TRBV12-5
clone_size: -
j_call: TRBJ2-5
d_call: TRBD2
cdr3_nt: TGTGCTAGTACCATAAGCGGGAAAGGGATCCAGTACTTC
cdr3_aa: CASTISGKGIQYF

v_call: TRBV11-3
clone_size: many
j_call: TRBJ2-7
d_call: TRBD1
cdr3_nt: TGTGCCAGCAGCTTAGGAGCACAGGGGGCCTACGAGCAGTACTTC
cdr3_aa: CASSLGAQGAYEQYF

v_call: TRBV11-1
clone_size: -
j_call: TRBJ2-1
d_call: -
cdr3_nt: TGTGCCAGCAGTCAGGGACCAACGGGAACCGCAGAGCAGTTCTTC
cdr3_aa: CASSQGPTGTAEQFF

v_call: TRBV29-1
clone_size: -
j_call: TRBJ1-1
d_call: -
cdr3_nt: TGCGGCGTTGTAGGGAGGAACACGGAAGCTTTCTTT
cdr3_aa: CGVVGRNTEAFF

v_call: TRBV4-1
clone_size: -
j_call: TRBJ2-3
d_call: -
cdr3_nt: TGTGCCAGCAGCCAAGGCCTATATAACACAGATACGCAGTATTTT
cdr3_aa: CASSQGLYNTDTQYF

v_call: TRBV4-2
clone_size: -
j_call: TRBJ2-4
d_call: TRBD2
cdr3_nt: TGTGCCACCAGCCGAGAGTCCCCTAGCGGGAGGGTAGGGCTAGGAAACATTCAGTACTTC
cdr3_aa: CATSRESPSGRVGLGNIQYF

v_call: TRBV4-1
clone_size: -
j_call: TRBJ1-5
d_call: -
cdr3_nt: TGCACCAGCAGCCAAGCGCCCGCAGGGATGGGAAGGTTCTGGGGCAATCAGCCCCAGCATTTT
cdr3_aa: CTSSQAPAGMGRFWGNQPQHF

v_call: TRBV6-1
clone_size: many
j_call: TRBJ2-7
d_call: TRBD1
cdr3_nt: TGTGCCAGCACCTCTTCCGGGACAGGGGGTTACGAGCAGTACTTC
cdr3_aa: CASTSSGTGGYEQYF

v_call: TRBV11-2
clone_size: few
j_call: TRBJ2-7
d_call: -
cdr3_nt: TGTGCCAGCTCATGGCCGGACAATCTACGAGGGCAGTACTTC
cdr3_aa: CASSWPDNLRGQYF

v_call: TRBV29-1
clone_size: -
j_call: TRBJ2-2
d_call: -
cdr3_nt: TGCAGCCTTGAAGATGTTAAAACCGGGGAGCTGTTTTTT
cdr3_aa: CSLEDVKTGELFF

v_call: TRBV24-1
clone_size: -
j_call: TRBJ2-3
d_call: -
cdr3_nt: TGTGCCACCAGTAATATACGGACCACAGATACGCAGTATTTT
cdr3_aa: CATSNIRTTDTQYF

v_call: TRBV11-2
clone_size: -
j_call: TRBJ1-1
d_call: TRBD1
cdr3_nt: TGTGCCGGCAGCTTAGCACAGGGGGTCACTGAAGCTTTCTTT
cdr3_aa: CAGSLAQGVTEAFF

v_call: TRBV14
clone_size: once
j_call: TRBJ1-2
d_call: -
cdr3_nt: TGTGCCATCAGCCAAAAACAGTCCTATGGCTACACCTTC
cdr3_aa: CAISQKQSYGYTF

v_call: TRBV11-2
clone_size: -
j_call: TRBJ2-5
d_call: -
cdr3_nt: TGTGCCAGCACCTGGTACGAAAGAGAGACCCAGTACTTC
cdr3_aa: CASTWYERETQYF

v_call: TRBV15
clone_size: few
j_call: TRBJ2-3
d_call: -
cdr3_nt: TGTGCCACCAGCAGTATCAGACAGAGCACAGATACGCAGTATTTT
cdr3_aa: CATSSIRQSTDTQYF

v_call: TRBV29-1
clone_size: many
j_call: TRBJ2-2
d_call: TRBD1
cdr3_nt: TGCAGCGTTCGGTTACAGGGGACCGGGGAGCTGTTTTTT
cdr3_aa: CSVRLQGTGELFF

v_call: TRBV11-2
clone_size: -
j_call: TRBJ2-1
d_call: -
cdr3_nt: TGTGCCAGTGGCTTAGACGCATCTTCATACAATGAGCAGTTCTTC
cdr3_aa: CASGLDASSYNEQFF

v_call: TRBV18
clone_size: -
j_call: TRBJ2-7
d_call: -
cdr3_nt: TGTGCCAGCTCACCAGGTTACCGCGAGCAGTACTTC
cdr3_aa: CASSPGYREQYF

v_call: TRBV6-1
clone_size: many
j_call: TRBJ1-5
d_call: -
cdr3_nt: TGTGCCAGCAGTGAACGTGGACATTTTAGCAATCAGCCCCAGCATTTT
cdr3_aa: CASSERGHFSNQPQHF

v_call: TRBV10-1
clone_size: -
j_call: TRBJ2-1
d_call: TRBD2
cdr3_nt: TGCGCCAGTAGTAAAACGGGAGGTTCCTACAATGAGCAGTTCTTC
cdr3_aa: CASSKTGGSYNEQFF

v_call: TRBV5-1
clone_size: -
j_call: TRBJ2-7
d_call: -
cdr3_nt: TGCGCCAGCAACTTGGGGCAGGGTCCCTCCTACGAGCAGTACTTC
cdr3_aa: CASNLGQGPSYEQYF

v_call: TRBV4-1
clone_size: few
j_call: TRBJ1-6
d_call: -
cdr3_nt: TGCGCCAGCGGCCAAGATGGGGTGGGTTCACCCCTTCACTTT
cdr3_aa: CASGQDGVGSPLHF

v_call: TRBV11-3
clone_size: many
j_call: TRBJ2-7
d_call: -
cdr3_nt: TGTGCCAGCAGCTTGCAGGTTACCTCTACCTACGAGCAGTACTTC
cdr3_aa: CASSLQVTSTYEQYF

v_call: TRBV11-2
clone_size: -
j_call: TRBJ2-2
d_call: -
cdr3_nt: TGTGCCAGCAGCTATGGACGCAACACGAATACCGGGGAGCTGTTTTTT
cdr3_aa: CASSYGRNTNTGELFF

v_call: TRBV30
clone_size: few
j_call: TRBJ2-7
d_call: TRBD2
cdr3_nt: TGTGCGGGGATCCTAGCGGGAGGCAACGAGCAGTACTTC
cdr3_aa: CAGILAGGNEQYF

v_call: TRBV19
clone_size: -
j_call: TRBJ2-3
d_call: -
cdr3_nt: TGTGCCAGTTCCCGCGCGGGGACAGATACGCAGTATTTT
cdr3_aa: CASSRAGTDTQYF

v_call: TRBV6-6
clone_size: -
j_call: TRBJ1-2
d_call: -
cdr3_nt: TGTGTCAGCAGTCAACCCCAGAACGCTAACTATGGCTACACCTTC
cdr3_aa: CVSSQPQNANYGYTF

v_call: TRBV6-6
clone_size: -
j_call: TRBJ2-7
d_call: -
cdr3_nt: TGTGCCAGCAATTACCCGGAGGGACACTACGAGCAGTACTTC
cdr3_aa: CASNYPEGHYEQYF

v_call: TRBV5-1
clone_size: once
j_call: TRBJ2-3
d_call: TRBD2
cdr3_nt: TGCACTAGCAGCTTGAACGCGGGAGGGGCAGATACGCAGTATTTT
cdr3_aa: CTSSLNAGGADTQYF

v_call: TRBV4-1
clone_size: -
j_call: TRBJ1-5
d_call: -
cdr3_nt: TGCGCCAGCAGCCAAGAGAGGGATCAACCCCTGCATTTT
cdr3_aa: CASSQERDQPLHF

v_call: TRBV12-3/TRBV12-4
clone_size: -
j_call: TRBJ2-1
d_call: TRBD2
cdr3_nt: TGTACCAGCGTTCCAGTGGGGAGGGATACCTACAATGAGCAGTTCTTC
cdr3_aa: CTSVPVGRDTYNEQFF

v_call: TRBV5-4
clone_size: many
j_call: TRBJ2-5
d_call: TRBD1
cdr3_nt: TGTGCCAGCAGCTCGGGACAGGGGAGGTCAGAGACCCAGTACTTC
cdr3_aa: CASSSGQGRSETQYF

v_call: TRBV27
clone_size: few
j_call: TRBJ2-1
d_call: -
cdr3_nt: TGTGCCAGCAGTTCCCGTATATACAATGAGCAGTTCTTC
cdr3_aa: CASSSRIYNEQFF

v_call: TRBV5-6
clone_size: -
j_call: TRBJ2-7
d_call: TRBD1
cdr3_nt: TGTGCCAGCAGCGCCTGGGACAGACCCTACGAGCAGTACTTC
cdr3_aa: CASSAWDRPYEQYF

v_call: TRBV7-9
clone_size: -
j_call: TRBJ1-2
d_call: -
cdr3_nt: TGTGCCAGCAGCTTAGACCAGGGGTTTTATGGCTACACCTTC
cdr3_aa: CASSLDQGFYGYTF

v_call: TRBV28
clone_size: few
j_call: TRBJ2-1
d_call: TRBD2
cdr3_nt: TGTGCCAGCAGGCAGACTAGCGGGAGGTCCTACTTC
cdr3_aa: CASRQTSGRSYF

v_call: TRBV6-1
clone_size: -
j_call: TRBJ2-2
d_call: -
cdr3_nt: TGTGCCAGGAGTGGTCAGGGGTCGGACACCGGGGAGCTGTTTTTT
cdr3_aa: CARSGQGSDTGELFF

v_call: TRBV30
clone_size: -
j_call: TRBJ2-2
d_call: -
cdr3_nt: TGTACCTGGAGTGAGACCTACACCGGGGAGCTGTTTTTT
cdr3_aa: CTWSETYTGELFF

v_call: TRBV5-4
clone_size: -
j_call: TRBJ2-3
d_call: TRBD2
cdr3_nt: TGCGCCAGCAGCTCCGTGACTAGCGGGAGGGCAGATACGCAGTATTTT
cdr3_aa: CASSSVTSGRADTQYF